What follows is one T cell receptor beta chain and its context. The target antigen is unknown. This entry comes from a study of T-cell memory formation after mild COVID-19. Study-wide points: Specificity for SARS-CoV-2 was not confirmed among the second-wave clones peaking on day 37.

The germline V and J ends were trimmed by 2 bases and 3 bases, with 9 bases remaining between them. The germline CDR1 and CDR2 sequences are MGHRA and YSYEKL. The CDR3 consists of 14 residues. One entry per CDR3 protein, called by TCRdb with MiXCR from the 5' RACE reads. The repertoire consists of 250,000 to 350,000 distinct CDR3 sequences, with around a sixth occurring once and the leading ten covering roughly a fifth. V gene TRBV4-1 combines with J gene TRBJ2-3; D remains unclear. The sequencing sample was made of PBMCs or a T cell subset sorted from them (not recorded which). This receptor was obtained from a man between 18 and 35 years old who had mild COVID-19 (a few samples of this study predate the infection). Cell type and time point are not known. This chain's CDR3 is CASSQTLQTDTQYF. In nucleotides, the CDR3 is TGCGCCAGCAGCCAAACACTGCAAACAGATACGCAGTATTTT.